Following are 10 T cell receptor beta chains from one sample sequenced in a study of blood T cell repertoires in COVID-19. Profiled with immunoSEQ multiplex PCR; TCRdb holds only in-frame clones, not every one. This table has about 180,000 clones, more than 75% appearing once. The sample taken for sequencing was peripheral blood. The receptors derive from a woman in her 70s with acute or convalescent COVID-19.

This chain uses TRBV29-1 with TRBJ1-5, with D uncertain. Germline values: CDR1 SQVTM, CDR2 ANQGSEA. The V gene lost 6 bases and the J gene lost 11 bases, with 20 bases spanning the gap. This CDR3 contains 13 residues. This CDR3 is CSVYCQRVSSQHF. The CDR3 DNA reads TGCAGCGTGTACTGCCAGCGGGTTAGCTCCCAGCATTTT.

The CDR3 bases are TGTGCCAGCAGCTTAGTTGTTAGCGGGAGGGCCGGCGCAGATACGCAGTATTTT. Residues: CASSLVVSGRAGADTQYF. The chain joins TRBV7-2 to TRBJ2-3; 11 bases align to TRBD2. CDR3 length: 18 amino acids. Germline loops: CDR1 SGHTA, CDR2 FQGNSA. With V trimmed by 1 base and J by 4 bases, 10 bases remained unmatched.

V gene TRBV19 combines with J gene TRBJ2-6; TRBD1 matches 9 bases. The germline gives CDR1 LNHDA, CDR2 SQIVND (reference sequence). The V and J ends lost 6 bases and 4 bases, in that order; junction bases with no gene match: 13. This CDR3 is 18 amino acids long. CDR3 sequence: CASSPEPYRGLGANVLTF. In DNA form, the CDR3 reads TGTGCCAGTAGCCCGGAACCATACAGGGGGCTGGGGGCCAACGTCCTGACTTTC. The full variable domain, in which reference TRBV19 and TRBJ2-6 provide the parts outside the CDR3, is DGGITQSPKYLFRKEGQNVTLSCEQNLNHDAMYWYRQDPGQGLRLIYYSQIVNDFQKGDIAEGYSVSREKKESFPLTVTSAQKNPTAFYLCASSPEPYRGLGANVLTFGAGSRLTVL.

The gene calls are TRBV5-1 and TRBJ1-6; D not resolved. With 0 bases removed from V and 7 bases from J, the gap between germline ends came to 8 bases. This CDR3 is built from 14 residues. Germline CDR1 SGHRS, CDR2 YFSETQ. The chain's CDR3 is CASSLAGLNSPLHF. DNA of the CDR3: TGCGCCAGCAGCTTGGCTGGACTCAATTCACCCCTCCACTTT.

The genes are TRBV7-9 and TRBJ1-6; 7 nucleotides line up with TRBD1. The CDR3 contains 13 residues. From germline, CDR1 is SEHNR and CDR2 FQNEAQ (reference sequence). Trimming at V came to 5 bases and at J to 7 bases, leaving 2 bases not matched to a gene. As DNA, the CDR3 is TGTGCCAGCAGCCGACAGGGAAATTCACCCCTCCACTTT. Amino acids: CASSRQGNSPLHF.

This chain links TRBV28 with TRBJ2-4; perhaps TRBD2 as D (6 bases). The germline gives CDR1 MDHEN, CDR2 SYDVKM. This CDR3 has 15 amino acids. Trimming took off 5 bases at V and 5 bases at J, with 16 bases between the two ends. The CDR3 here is CASSAIRTSQNIQYF. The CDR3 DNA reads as TGTGCCAGCAGTGCAATCAGAACTAGCCAAAACATTCAGTACTTC. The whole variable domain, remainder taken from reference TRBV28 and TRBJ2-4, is DVKVTQSSRYLVKRTGEKVFLECVQDMDHENMFWYRQDPGLGLRLIYFSYDVKMKEKGDIPEGYSVSREKKERFSLILESASTNQTSMYLCASSAIRTSQNIQYFGAGTRLSVL.

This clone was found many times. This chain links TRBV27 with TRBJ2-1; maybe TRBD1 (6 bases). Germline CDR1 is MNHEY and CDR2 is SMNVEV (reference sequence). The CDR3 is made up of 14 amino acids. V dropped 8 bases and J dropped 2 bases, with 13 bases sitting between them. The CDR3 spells CASVRDTTYNEQFF. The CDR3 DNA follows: TGTGCCAGCGTTCGGGACACAACCTACAATGAGCAGTTCTTC.

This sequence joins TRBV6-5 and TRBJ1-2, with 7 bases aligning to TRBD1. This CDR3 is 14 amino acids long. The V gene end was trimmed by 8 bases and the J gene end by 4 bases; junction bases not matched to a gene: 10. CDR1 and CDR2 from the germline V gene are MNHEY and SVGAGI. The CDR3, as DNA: TGTGCCAGCGCAAAATCCGGGACAGCCTATGGCTACACCTTC. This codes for CASAKSGTAYGYTF.

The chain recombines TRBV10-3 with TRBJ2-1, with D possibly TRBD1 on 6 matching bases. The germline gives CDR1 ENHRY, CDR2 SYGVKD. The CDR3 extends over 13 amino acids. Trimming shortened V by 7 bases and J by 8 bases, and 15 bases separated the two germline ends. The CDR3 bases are TGTGCCATCAACAGGGACCGACCGGATGAGCAGTTCTTC. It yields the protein CAINRDRPDEQFF.

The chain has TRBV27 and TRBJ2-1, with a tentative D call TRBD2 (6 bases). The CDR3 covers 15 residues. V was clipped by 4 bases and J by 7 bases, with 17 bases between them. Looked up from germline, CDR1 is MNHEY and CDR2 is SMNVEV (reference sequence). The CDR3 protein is CASSYRLEFWNEQFF. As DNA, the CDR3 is TGTGCCAGCAGTTATAGACTAGAATTTTGGAATGAGCAGTTCTTC.